The subject of this entry is one T cell receptor beta chain. What it binds is unknown. V shed 3 bases, J shed 5 bases, and the junction held 3 bases outside the gene matches. The CDR3 length is 13 residues. Germline lookup yields CDR1 KGHSH and CDR2 LQKENI. This sample stems from a study of vaccination effects on CD4 cells after COVID-19. Prior to sequencing, the ViraFEST assay stimulated PBMC with viral peptide pools, which expanded the antigen-specific CD4+ T cells. Researchers isolated CD4+ T cells once approximately eleven days of culture had elapsed. The cohort was immunized with two doses of either the BNT162b2 or mRNA-1273 vaccine. TCRdb's table, derived via immunoSEQ multiplex PCR, lists solely in-frame clones and lacks some. The sample carries more than 20,000 clones, approximately 76% recorded once.

The material sequenced was CD4+ T cells from PBMCs cultured with HCoV-229E spike peptides, taken after COVID-19 vaccination. This sequence joins TRBV18 and TRBJ2-7; 8 bases line up with TRBD1. The TCR comes from a human donor who received a COVID-19 vaccine. CDR3 bases: TGTGCCAGCTCACCTAGCAGGGGGCACGAGCAGTACTTC. Translating gives CASSPSRGHEQYF.